This passage covers 13 T cell receptor beta chains from one sample sequenced in a study of CD8 T cells in ankylosing spondylitis. In TCRdb, the 5' RACE reads were re-called with MiXCR into one record per CDR3 protein. The top ten hold approximately 5.5% of the sample, which has around 88,000 distinct CDR3 sequences, 8.5% to 9% seen once. Input material: blood, either unsorted or a sorted T cell fraction (not recorded which). These receptors were collected from a male donor with ankylosing spondylitis or in good health (not recorded which).

With regard to this clonotype: A much larger clone differs from this one at a single base, so this may be a read error. The rearrangement uses TRBV3-1 and TRBJ2-7; D call uncertain. There are 12 residues in the CDR3. Germline V lookup: CDR1 LGHDT, CDR2 YNNKEL (reference sequence). V gave up 1 base and J gave up 2 bases, with 3 bases separating them. Written as DNA, the CDR3 is TGTGCCAGCAGCCAAGTTCCCTACGAGCAGTACTTC. Translated, it gives CASSQVPYEQYF.

In its sample, this clonotype was seen many times. The gene calls are TRBV7-8 and TRBJ2-1, with 7 bases lining up with TRBD1. Germline CDR1 is SGHVS and CDR2 is FQNEAQ. The CDR3 is made up of 17 amino acids. Trimming removed 2 bases from V and 5 bases from J; junction bases left unmatched: 12. The CDR3 nucleotides read TGTGCCAGCAGCTTAAGAGGACCGGGACAGACCGACAATGAGCAGTTCTTC. Amino acids: CASSLRGPGQTDNEQFF.

This clonotype has a count of ten or more. V and J are TRBV9 and TRBJ2-3, with D perhaps given as TRBD1 or TRBD2 (5 bases each). V was shortened by 0 bases and J by 0 bases, with 8 bases between the two germline ends. Germline CDR1 is SGDLS and CDR2 is YYNGEE. The CDR3 contains 15 residues. CDR3 bases: TGTGCCAGCAGCGTAGCGGGGCATAGCACAGATACGCAGTATTTT. Translation: CASSVAGHSTDTQYF.

This clonotype showed up many times. The chain employs TRBV5-1 and TRBJ2-1; a weak D match, TRBD2 (5 bases). The CDR3 loop spans 16 amino acids. CDR1 SGHRS and CDR2 YFSETQ come from the germline V gene. The V end was cut by 0 bases, the J end by 2 bases, with 12 bases between. The CDR3 spells CASSLEGGRTYNEQFF. The CDR3 region has the DNA TGCGCCAGCAGCTTGGAGGGCGGGCGAACCTACAATGAGCAGTTCTTC.

V and J are TRBV27 and TRBJ2-1; tentative D call: TRBD1 (5 bases). Germline V gene sequence: CDR1 MNHEY, CDR2 SMNVEV (reference sequence). Trimming removed 2 bases at V and 5 bases at J, with 16 bases between. CDR3 size: 16 residues. CDR3 nucleotide sequence: TGTGCCAGCAGTTTAAGGGGCTCTGCCCCCCACAATGAGCAGTTCTTC. Protein product: CASSLRGSAPHNEQFF.

This clonotype showed up many times. CDR3 nucleotides: TGCAGTGCTCCGTCTTGGGACAGCCTAACCGCTACCCCAGAGACCCAGTACTTC. This translates into CSAPSWDSLTATPETQYF. The chain carries TRBV20-1 and TRBJ2-5; 7 bases align to TRBD1. The CDR3 is made up of 18 amino acids. V lost 5 bases, J lost 4 bases, and 22 bases stayed unmatched. Germline values: CDR1 DFQATT, CDR2 SNEGSKA (reference sequence).

This clonotype was observed a few times. V usage is TRBV7-3 and J usage is TRBJ2-1; 8 bases are a match to TRBD2. Germline loops: CDR1 SGHTA, CDR2 FQGTGA. V was pared by 2 bases and J by 9 bases, with 6 bases of the junction left unmatched. The CDR3 contains 14 residues. The CDR3 DNA sequence: TGTGCCAGCAGCTTAGCGCACACTAGCGGTGAGCAGTTCTTC. The encoded protein is CASSLAHTSGEQFF.

The sample holds many counts of this clonotype. The chain has TRBV5-1 and TRBJ1-1; the D is unclear. The CDR3 is 13 amino acids. CDR1 and CDR2 (germline): SGHRS, YFSETQ. V was shortened by 0 bases and J by 4 bases, with 7 bases between the two germline ends. The CDR3 loop is CASSLVRSTEAFF. In DNA form, the CDR3 reads TGCGCCAGCAGCTTGGTCAGGTCCACTGAAGCTTTCTTT.

In this sample, this clonotype turned up many times. V usage is TRBV5-1 and J usage is TRBJ2-3, with 11 bases fitting TRBD2. The CDR3 is 17 residues long. Germline V gene lookup returns CDR1 SGHRS and CDR2 YFSETQ. The V gene end was trimmed by 3 bases and the J gene end by 2 bases; junction bases not matched to a gene: 8. CDR3 amino acids: CASSWPTSGRDTDTQYF. In nucleotides, the CDR3 is TGCGCCAGCAGCTGGCCTACTAGCGGGAGAGACACAGATACGCAGTATTTT.

This clonotype was seen ten or more times. The rearrangement joins TRBV6-6 to TRBJ1-6; D is undetermined. CDR1 is MNHNY and CDR2 is SVGAGI in the germline V gene (reference sequence). This CDR3 has 12 amino acids. V was clipped by 8 bases and J by 9 bases, with 11 bases between them. The CDR3 region is CASGLAGSPLHF. The CDR3 DNA follows: TGTGCCAGCGGGCTTGCGGGTTCACCCCTCCACTTT.

This clonotype has ten or more counts. The chain carries TRBV29-1 and TRBJ1-2; D is perhaps TRBD1 (5 bases). Germline CDR1 is SQVTM and CDR2 is ANQGSEA. V was clipped by 3 bases and J by 7 bases, with 21 bases between them. The CDR3 is made up of 15 amino acids. The CDR3 coding sequence is TGCAGCGTTGAGAGGGGAAGTGGTGCGCAAGTTGGCTACACCTTC. Its protein product is CSVERGSGAQVGYTF.

This chain joins TRBV2 and TRBJ2-3; 9 bases fit TRBD1. The CDR3 runs to 13 residues. The junction had 2 bases not matched to a gene; V was cut back by 6 bases and J by 4 bases. CDR1 is SNHLY, CDR2 FYNNEI, per germline. CDR3: CASSGTGPDTQYF. Written as DNA, the CDR3 is TGTGCCAGCAGCGGGACAGGGCCAGATACGCAGTATTTT. The full variable domain, in which reference TRBV2 and TRBJ2-3 provide the parts outside the CDR3, is EPEVTQTPSHQVTQMGQEVILRCVPISNHLYFYWYRQILGQKVEFLVSFYNNEISEKSEIFDDQFSVERPDGSNFTLKIRSTKLEDSAMYFCASSGTGPDTQYFGPGTRLTVL.

This clonotype occurred many times. This chain joins TRBV7-3 and TRBJ1-1; 7 bases line up with TRBD1. The V gene end was trimmed by 2 bases and the J gene end by 7 bases; junction bases not matched to a gene: 7. Looked up from germline, CDR1 is SGHTA and CDR2 is FQGTGA. The CDR3 extends over 14 amino acids. CDR3 nucleotides: TGTGCCAGCAGCTTACAACCCAACAGGGGTGAAGCTTTCTTT. This sequence encodes CASSLQPNRGEAFF.